This T cell receptor (beta chain) was sequenced in a study of shared clonotypes between healthy human individuals. The assay was immunoSEQ multiplex PCR, and TCRdb's table has in-frame clones only and misses some. The sample comprises some 2 million clones, approximately 95% of which are singletons, and 1.2% rests with the top ten. Germline CDR1 reads SGDLS; CDR2 reads YYNGEE. The V end was cut by 3 bases, the J end by 3 bases, with 17 bases between. The CDR3 runs to 16 residues. CD8 cells regarded as naive lacked CD45RO, were positively chosen for CCR7, and omitted terminally differentiated effector memory CD45RA+ cells.

Sequencing was carried out using naive CD8+ T cells sorted from blood. This sequence originates from a man aged 18 to 29 in good health. The chain couples TRBV9 to TRBJ2-3; weak D call: TRBD2 (5 bases). The CDR3 DNA sequence: TGTGCCAGCAGCGCCGAGGGTGGAGAGATGACAGATACGCAGTATTTT. It specifies CASSAEGGEMTDTQYF.